A selection of T cell receptor beta chains follows, all from one sample in a study of post-analysis software for immune sequencing data. TCRdb independently ran MiXCR on the PCR reads; one entry per CDR3 protein. The data show 820,000 or so distinct CDR3 sequences, approximately 53% seen once. The sample consisted of blood. These receptors all come from a girl aged 10 to 17 with multiple sclerosis. The CDR3 runs from the conserved cysteine through the conserved F or W. A D gene is named only where the DNA matches it firmly. Only part of the rows carry a size: once, few, many, or a class if the clone is expanded.

J | V | D | size | DNA | CDR3
TRBJ2-7 | TRBV20-1 | TRBD2 | few | TGCAGTGCTAGAGATAGCGGGGGGCCCTTCGTCCACGAGCAGTACTTC | CSARDSGGPFVHEQYF
TRBJ1-2 | TRBV12-3/TRBV12-4 | NA | NA | TGTGCCAGCAGTTTCATTCACATTAACTATGGCTACACCTTC | CASSFIHINYGYTF
TRBJ2-1 | TRBV14 | TRBD1 | medium-sized | TGTGCCAGCAGCCAGCTCAGGGGGCCCTACAATGAGCAGTTCTTC | CASSQLRGPYNEQFF
TRBJ2-5 | TRBV7-9 | NA | NA | TGTGCCAGCAGCTTCAACCGTGAGGGTTGGGAGCAGTACTTC | CASSFNREGWEQYF
TRBJ2-3 | TRBV29-1 | NA | few | TGCAGCGTTGAAGTGGACCTTAGCACAGATACGCAGTATTTT | CSVEVDLSTDTQYF
TRBJ2-3 | TRBV7-3 | TRBD2 | few | TGTGCCAGCAGCCGGGGACTAGCGGGAGCAGATACGCAGTATTTT | CASSRGLAGADTQYF
TRBJ2-1 | TRBV7-3 | TRBD2 | NA | TGTGCCAGCAGCTCTATAGCGGGCCTCCCCTACAATGAGCAGTTCTTC | CASSSIAGLPYNEQFF
TRBJ2-5 | TRBV29-1 | TRBD2 | NA | TGCAGCGTTAGGGGACTAGCGGGAGCTGGGGGTAGAGAGACCCAGTACTTC | CSVRGLAGAGGRETQYF
TRBJ2-7 | TRBV3-1 | NA | NA | TGTGCCAGCAGCCCTACTAGTCTCGAGCAGTACTTC | CASSPTSLEQYF
TRBJ2-7 | TRBV29-1 | TRBD1 | few | TGCAGCGTTCGGGGACAGGGCTACGAGCAGTACTTC | CSVRGQGYEQYF
TRBJ1-2 | TRBV4-1 | TRBD1 | NA | TGCGCCAGCAGCCAAGATGGGAGGACAGGGGGCGTCTATGGCTACACCTTC | CASSQDGRTGGVYGYTF
TRBJ2-7 | TRBV10-3 | TRBD2 | NA | TGTGCCATCAGTCCGGGACTAGTGGGACACGAGCAGTACTTC | CAISPGLVGHEQYF
TRBJ1-1 | TRBV4-1 | NA | few | TGCGCCAGCAGCCAAGACGGGAGCGGACTGAACACTGAAGCTTTCTTT | CASSQDGSGLNTEAFF
TRBJ1-3 | TRBV7-9 | TRBD1 | NA | TGTGCCAGCAGCTCGAAAACCGGGACAGGGCCCCTAAACACCATATATTTT | CASSSKTGTGPLNTIYF
TRBJ2-5 | TRBV12-3/TRBV12-4 | TRBD1 | NA | TGTGCCAGCAGTTCGGGGACAGGGGTAGGGGAGACCCAGTACTTC | CASSSGTGVGETQYF
TRBJ2-3 | TRBV2 | NA | NA | TGTGCCAGCCTACCGGGGCCCTTGACAGATACGCAGTATTTT | CASLPGPLTDTQYF
TRBJ2-1 | TRBV6-1 | NA | NA | TGTGCCAGCAGTGATCTCAGGGGTCTCGAGCAGTTCTTC | CASSDLRGLEQFF
TRBJ2-7 | TRBV5-1 | NA | few | TGCGCCAGCAGCTATACGCCGGGGACCTACGAGCAGTACTTC | CASSYTPGTYEQYF
TRBJ2-5 | TRBV7-9 | NA | NA | TGTGCCAGCAGCTTAGATGCGCGGGAGACCCAGTACTTC | CASSLDARETQYF
TRBJ2-7 | TRBV7-2 | NA | NA | TGTGCCAGCAGCTTAGAACCCCCAGGATCCTACGAGCAGTACTTC | CASSLEPPGSYEQYF
TRBJ1-4 | TRBV27 | TRBD1 | NA | TGTGCCAGCAGTTTACTCAGGGGGCGAGATGAAAAACTGTTTTTT | CASSLLRGRDEKLFF
TRBJ2-3 | TRBV7-6 | NA | few | TGTGCCAGCAGCTTATCGGAGCTCTTCACAGATACGCAGTATTTT | CASSLSELFTDTQYF
TRBJ1-5 | TRBV6-1 | NA | NA | TGTGCCAGCATGGAGGGAGATCAGCCCCAGCATTTT | CASMEGDQPQHF
TRBJ2-4 | TRBV20-1 | NA | few | TGCAGTGCTAGAGATGCAGGCCTACTAGCCAAAAACATTCAGTACTTC | CSARDAGLLAKNIQYF
TRBJ2-7 | TRBV5-1 | TRBD1 | once | TGCGCCAGCAGCTGGGGGACAGAGATCTACGAGCAGTACTTC | CASSWGTEIYEQYF
TRBJ2-1 | TRBV30 | TRBD2 | NA | TGTGCCTGGAGTTGGGCGGGAGTAAACAATGAGCAGTTCTTC | CAWSWAGVNNEQFF
TRBJ2-1 | TRBV5-1 | NA | once | TGCGCCAGCAGCGTCCAGTCTCAGGGCAGGGAGCAGTTCTTC | CASSVQSQGREQFF
TRBJ1-5 | TRBV20-1 | TRBD1 | NA | TGCAGTGCTAGTAACACAGGGGAGCGGAGCAATCAGCCCCAGCATTTT | CSASNTGERSNQPQHF
TRBJ2-1 | TRBV6-5 | NA | NA | TGTGCCAGCAGTAGACGGGCCACTAGGAGGAATGAGCAGTTCTTC | CASSRRATRRNEQFF
TRBJ2-7 | TRBV12-3/TRBV12-4 | TRBD1 | few | TGTGCCAGCACTTTAGGACAGGGCAGATACGAGCAGTACTTC | CASTLGQGRYEQYF
TRBJ1-2 | TRBV6-5 | NA | few | TGTGCCAGCAGTTACTCCTTTGGGAGGGGTGGCTACACCTTC | CASSYSFGRGGYTF
TRBJ2-7 | TRBV21-1 | NA | NA | TGTGCCAGCAGCAAAAGTGGGTCCTACGAGCAGTACTTC | CASSKSGSYEQYF
TRBJ1-1 | TRBV5-1 | NA | NA | TGCGCCAGCAGCCCCAGTTACGGGACCCCAAACACTGAAGCTTTCTTT | CASSPSYGTPNTEAFF
TRBJ2-7 | TRBV20-1 | NA | NA | TGCAGTGCTAGAGACCCCAAGTTTACCTACGAGCAGTACTTC | CSARDPKFTYEQYF
TRBJ1-2 | TRBV2 | NA | NA | TGTGCTAGCGCCGATCGACAAGGCGACTATGGCTACACCTTC | CASADRQGDYGYTF
TRBJ1-5 | TRBV20-1 | NA | NA | TGCAGTGCTAGGGGGACAAGGTCCTCAGCGACAAATCAGCCCCAGCATTTT | CSARGTRSSATNQPQHF
TRBJ2-5 | TRBV5-1 | TRBD2 | NA | TGCGCCAGCAGCTTGGGACTAGCGGGACCCCGGGGGTTGGAGACCCAGTACTTC | CASSLGLAGPRGLETQYF
TRBJ1-5 | TRBV6-6 | TRBD1 | NA | TGTGCCAGCAGTTACGGGACAGGGAAACATAGTCAGCCCCAGCATTTT | CASSYGTGKHSQPQHF
TRBJ2-1 | TRBV12-3/TRBV12-4 | NA | NA | TGTGCCAGCAGCCTAGTTGTCGGGTATGAGCAGTTCTTC | CASSLVVGYEQFF
TRBJ2-7 | TRBV5-1 | TRBD1 | once | TGTGCCAGCAGCTCTGTACAGGGGGCTCGAGACGAGCAGTACTTC | CASSSVQGARDEQYF
TRBJ2-5 | TRBV25-1 | NA | NA | TGTGCCAACAGAGGGCTAGCGCCTTACCAAGAGACCCAGTACTTC | CANRGLAPYQETQYF
TRBJ2-7 | TRBV4-1 | TRBD2 | few | TGCGCCAGCAGCCAAGGACTAGCGGGAGGGGAACCGTACTTC | CASSQGLAGGEPYF
TRBJ2-3 | TRBV9 | TRBD2 | NA | TGTGCCAGCAGCGTAGACGCGGGGGGCACAGATACGCAGTATTTT | CASSVDAGGTDTQYF
TRBJ2-1 | TRBV9 | NA | few | TGTGCCAGCAGCGTAGATACGGTAGGCTCCTACAATGAGCAGTTCTTC | CASSVDTVGSYNEQFF
TRBJ2-5 | TRBV5-1 | TRBD2 | NA | TGCGCCAGCAGCTTGGCTCGGCTAGCGGGCCAAGAGACCCAGTACTTC | CASSLARLAGQETQYF